The next 2 T cell receptor beta chains were all read from a single sample in a study of PD-L1 blockade in urothelial cancer. The repertoire was sequenced with immunoSEQ multiplex PCR; TCRdb's copy has only in-frame clones and lacks some. The sample shows over 100,000 clones, under 95% of them seen only once. Stated time point: peripheral blood 6 weeks after treatment start. The specimen was PBMCs, collected around atezolizumab (anti-PD-L1) treatment. The origin of the receptors is a man between 60 and 75 years old with urothelial cancer.

This chain links TRBV2 with TRBJ2-1; D remains unclear. The V end lost 5 bases, the J end lost 6 bases, and 17 bases lay between the germline ends. Germline V CDR1 and CDR2: SNHLY, FYNNEI. CDR3 length equals 15 residues. CDR3 nucleotides: TGTGCCAGCAGTCTTTTGGGCCGTCTCGGCAATGAGCAGTTCTTC. Translation: CASSLLGRLGNEQFF. The whole variable domain, filled in from reference TRBV2 and TRBJ2-1, reads EPEVTQTPSHQVTQMGQEVILRCVPISNHLYFYWYRQILGQKVEFLVSFYNNEISEKSEIFDDQFSVERPDGSNFTLKIRSTKLEDSAMYFCASSLLGRLGNEQFFGPGTRLTVL.

V and J are TRBV6-1 and TRBJ1-2, with D possibly being TRBD1 (6 bases). This CDR3 has 13 amino acids. Germline V gene lookup returns CDR1 MNHNS and CDR2 SASEGT. Trimming cost V 7 bases and J 4 bases, with 13 bases left between them. The CDR3 reads CASTEDSAYGYTF. The CDR3, as DNA: TGTGCCAGCACCGAGGACAGCGCCTATGGCTACACCTTC.